This entry lists 14 T cell receptor beta chains sequenced from one sample in a study of cytomegalovirus exposure and HLA in healthy donors. PCR primers comprised 60 Vbeta and 13 Jbeta primers. TCRdb's copy holds only in-frame clones and misses some; the assay was immunoSEQ multiplex PCR. Here the sample spans 210,000 or so clones, over 65% being singletons. Sequencing was done on a sample of PBMCs. The receptor set was obtained from a woman aged 60-70 years in good health and CMV-seropositive.

The V call is TRBV5-1, the J call TRBJ2-5, with a possible D match to TRBD2 (5 bases). This CDR3 spans 15 amino acids. V was cut by 3 bases and J by 1 base, with 13 bases left in between. Germline-derived CDR1 and CDR2 are SGHRS and YFSETQ. The CDR3 loop reads CASSSSGYPQETQYF. The CDR3 DNA reads as TGCGCCAGCAGCTCGAGCGGATACCCCCAAGAGACCCAGTACTTC. Together with reference TRBV5-1 and TRBJ2-5, the CDR3 gives the full variable domain: KAGVTQTPRYLIKTRGQQVTLSCSPISGHRSVSWYQQTPGQGLQFLFEYFSETQRNKGNFPGRFSGRQFSNSRSEMNVSTLELGDSALYLCASSSSGYPQETQYFGPGTRLLVL.

The V call is TRBV28, the J call TRBJ2-1; the match to TRBD1 covers 10 bases. V lost 5 bases, J lost 6 bases, and 4 bases stayed unmatched. The CDR3 contains 14 residues. Germline CDR1 and CDR2: MDHEN and SYDVKM. In nucleotides, the CDR3 is TGTGCCAGCAGTCCATGGACAGGGGGCAATGAGCAGTTCTTC. Translated: CASSPWTGGNEQFF.

This rearrangement joins TRBV6-4 to TRBJ2-7; D gene uncertain. Trimming pared 7 bases from V and 0 bases from J, leaving 13 bases between. CDR1 and CDR2 from the germline V gene are MRHNA and SNTAGT. There are 14 residues in the CDR3. CDR3 protein: CASKTRYDSYEQYF. In DNA, the CDR3 is TGTGCCAGCAAGACTCGGTACGACTCCTACGAGCAGTACTTC.

The chain recombines TRBV15 with TRBJ2-2, with 8 nucleotides matching TRBD2. V lost 0 bases, J lost 4 bases, and 10 bases stayed unmatched. Germline V gene sequence: CDR1 LNHNV, CDR2 YYDKDF (reference sequence). The CDR3 covers 18 residues. The CDR3 DNA reads TGTGCCACCAGCAGAGATATCCGGGGGGGCCGCCTCACCGGGGAGCTGTTTTTT. Translating gives CATSRDIRGGRLTGELFF.

The V and J genes are TRBV28 and TRBJ2-3, with a possible D match to TRBD1 (5 bases). Trimming stripped 6 bases from V and 4 bases from J, with 14 bases between. The CDR3 contains 14 residues. Germline CDR1 and CDR2: MDHEN and SYDVKM. CDR3 sequence reads: CASSPPGWADTQYF. Here the CDR3 DNA reads TGTGCCAGCAGCCCCCCAGGGTGGGCAGATACGCAGTATTTT. Combining the CDR3 with reference TRBV28 and TRBJ2-3 gives the whole variable domain DVKVTQSSRYLVKRTGEKVFLECVQDMDHENMFWYRQDPGLGLRLIYFSYDVKMKEKGDIPEGYSVSREKKERFSLILESASTNQTSMYLCASSPPGWADTQYFGPGTRLTVL.

The chain combines TRBV5-1 with TRBJ2-1; TRBD2 aligns across 7 bases. CDR3 length equals 15 residues. V lost 4 bases to trimming and J lost 4 bases; unmatched junction nucleotides: 8. Germline assignment: CDR1 SGHRS and CDR2 YFSETQ. The CDR3 DNA reads as TGCGCCAGCAGCCTTCTAGCGGAGCAATACAATGAGCAGTTCTTC. This translates into CASSLLAEQYNEQFF.

This clone was found once. The chain is built from TRBV7-9 and TRBJ2-2; 12 positions match TRBD2. The V gene end was trimmed by 5 bases and the J gene end by 6 bases; junction bases not matched to a gene: 7. The CDR3 spans 16 residues. CDR1 is SEHNR and CDR2 is FQNEAQ in the germline V gene (reference sequence). The CDR3 protein is CASSPGLAGIAGELFF. The DNA for the CDR3 is TGTGCCAGCAGCCCCGGACTAGCGGGAATCGCCGGGGAGCTGTTTTTT.

This clone was counted a single time. V is TRBV9 and J is TRBJ2-1, with a tentative D call TRBD1 (6 bases). The CDR3 has 19 amino acids. Germline V gives CDR1 SGDLS, CDR2 YYNGEE. The V gene lost 0 bases and the J gene lost 1 base, with 20 bases spanning the gap. Here the CDR3 reads CASSVGDPLGQGSYNEQFF. In nucleotides, the CDR3 is TGTGCCAGCAGCGTAGGGGACCCTTTGGGACAAGGGTCCTACAATGAGCAGTTCTTC. The full variable domain, completed using reference TRBV9 and TRBJ2-1, is DSGVTQTPKHLITATGQRVTLRCSPRSGDLSVYWYQQSLDQGLQFLIQYYNGEERAKGNILERFSAQQFPDLHSELNLSSLELGDSALYFCASSVGDPLGQGSYNEQFFGPGTRLTVL.

The chain employs TRBV13 and TRBJ2-7, with TRBD2 identical over 7 bases. The CDR3 length is 15 residues. V was pared by 5 bases and J by 7 bases, with 14 bases of the junction left unmatched. CDR1 PRHDT and CDR2 FYEKMQ come from the germline V gene (reference sequence). The CDR3 loop reads CASSPTGSGAREQYF. The CDR3 DNA reads TGTGCCAGCAGCCCCACCGGAAGCGGGGCCCGGGAGCAGTACTTC.

The V and J genes are TRBV19 and TRBJ2-1; 7 nucleotides align to TRBD1. CDR1 is LNHDA and CDR2 is SQIVND in the germline V gene (reference sequence). This CDR3 has 15 amino acids. V shed 3 bases, J shed 4 bases, and the junction held 6 bases outside the gene matches. The CDR3, as DNA: TGTGCCAGTAGTATCCCGGGACAGATGTACAATGAGCAGTTCTTC. It encodes CASSIPGQMYNEQFF. Supplemented by reference TRBV19 and TRBJ2-1, the full variable domain reads DGGITQSPKYLFRKEGQNVTLSCEQNLNHDAMYWYRQDPGQGLRLIYYSQIVNDFQKGDIAEGYSVSREKKESFPLTVTSAQKNPTAFYLCASSIPGQMYNEQFFGPGTRLTVL.

This chain links TRBV5-1 with TRBJ1-2; TRBD1 might be the D (5 bases). V was trimmed by 2 bases and J by 3 bases, leaving 8 bases between them. The V gene's germline CDR1 is SGHRS and CDR2 YFSETQ. This CDR3 has 13 residues. The CDR3 nucleotides are TGCGCCAGCAGCTTAGGGGCCGACTATGGCTACACCTTC. Protein product: CASSLGADYGYTF.

This chain links TRBV4-3 with TRBJ2-3, with D uncertain. CDR3 length: 13 residues. CDR1 and CDR2 from the germline V gene are LGHNA and YSLEER. The V end was cut by 5 bases, the J end by 0 bases, with 6 bases between. CDR3 amino acids: CASSSGSTDTQYF. CDR3 nucleotides: TGCGCCAGCAGCTCCGGGAGCACAGATACGCAGTATTTT.

CDR3 in amino acids: CASSYGRGGEPQHF. The CDR3 DNA reads TGTGCCAGCAGTTACGGCAGGGGAGGGGAGCCCCAGCATTTT. The V call is TRBV6-6, the J call TRBJ1-5; the D gene is possibly TRBD1 (6 bases). V dropped 2 bases and J dropped 8 bases, with 13 bases sitting between them. CDR3 size: 14 residues. The germline V gene encodes CDR1 MNHNY and CDR2 SVGAGI (reference sequence).

This chain's CDR3 is CASSLDSYNEQFF. In DNA form, the CDR3 reads TGTGCCAGCAGCTTAGATAGCTACAATGAGCAGTTCTTC. The rearrangement links TRBV11-2 to TRBJ2-1; the D is unclear. Trimming removed 0 bases from V and 3 bases from J, with 3 bases in between. The germline V gene has CDR1 SGHAT and CDR2 FQNNGV. The CDR3 runs to 13 residues.